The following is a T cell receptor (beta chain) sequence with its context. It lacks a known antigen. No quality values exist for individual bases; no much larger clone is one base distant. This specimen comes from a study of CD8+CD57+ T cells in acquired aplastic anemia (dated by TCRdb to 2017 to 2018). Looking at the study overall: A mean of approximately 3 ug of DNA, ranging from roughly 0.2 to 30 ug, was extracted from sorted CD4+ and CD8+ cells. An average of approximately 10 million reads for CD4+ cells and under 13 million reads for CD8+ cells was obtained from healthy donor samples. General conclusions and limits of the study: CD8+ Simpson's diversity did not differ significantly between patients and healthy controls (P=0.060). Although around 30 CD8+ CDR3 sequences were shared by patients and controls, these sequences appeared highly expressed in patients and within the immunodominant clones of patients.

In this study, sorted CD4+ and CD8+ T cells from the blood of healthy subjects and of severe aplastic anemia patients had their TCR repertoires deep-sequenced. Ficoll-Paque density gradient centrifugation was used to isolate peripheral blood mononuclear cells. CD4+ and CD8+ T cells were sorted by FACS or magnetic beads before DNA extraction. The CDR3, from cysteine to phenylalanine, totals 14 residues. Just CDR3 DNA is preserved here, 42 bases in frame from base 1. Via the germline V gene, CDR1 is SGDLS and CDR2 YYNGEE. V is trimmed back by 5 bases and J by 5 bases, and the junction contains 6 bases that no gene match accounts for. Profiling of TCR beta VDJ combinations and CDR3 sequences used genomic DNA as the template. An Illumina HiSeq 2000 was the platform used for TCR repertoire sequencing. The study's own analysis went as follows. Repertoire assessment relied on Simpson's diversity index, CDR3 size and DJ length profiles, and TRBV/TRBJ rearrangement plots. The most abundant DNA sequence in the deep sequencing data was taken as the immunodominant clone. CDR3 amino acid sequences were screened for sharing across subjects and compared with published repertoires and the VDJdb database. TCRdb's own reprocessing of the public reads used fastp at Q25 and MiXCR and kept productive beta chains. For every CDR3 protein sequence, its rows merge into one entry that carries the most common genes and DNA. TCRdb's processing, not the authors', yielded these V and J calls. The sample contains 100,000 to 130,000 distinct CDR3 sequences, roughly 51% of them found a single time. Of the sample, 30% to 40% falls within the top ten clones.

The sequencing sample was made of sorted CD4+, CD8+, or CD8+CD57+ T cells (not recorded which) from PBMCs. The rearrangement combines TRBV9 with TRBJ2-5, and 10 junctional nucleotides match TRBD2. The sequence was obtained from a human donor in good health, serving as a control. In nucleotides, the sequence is TGTGCCAGCAGTGTGAGCGGGGGGGCGGAGACCCAGTACTTC. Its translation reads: CASSVSGGAETQYF.